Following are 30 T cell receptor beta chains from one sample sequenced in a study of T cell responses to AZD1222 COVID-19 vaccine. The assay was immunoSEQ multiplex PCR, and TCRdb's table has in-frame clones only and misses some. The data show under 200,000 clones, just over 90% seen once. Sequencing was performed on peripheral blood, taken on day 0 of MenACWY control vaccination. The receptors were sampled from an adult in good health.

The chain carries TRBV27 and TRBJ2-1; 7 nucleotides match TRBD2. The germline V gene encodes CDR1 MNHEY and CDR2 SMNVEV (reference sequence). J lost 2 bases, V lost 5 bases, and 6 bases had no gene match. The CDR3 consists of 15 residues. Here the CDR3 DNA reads TGTGCCAGCAGTCCAGTAGCGGGTGCCTACAATGAGCAGTTCTTC. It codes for CASSPVAGAYNEQFF.

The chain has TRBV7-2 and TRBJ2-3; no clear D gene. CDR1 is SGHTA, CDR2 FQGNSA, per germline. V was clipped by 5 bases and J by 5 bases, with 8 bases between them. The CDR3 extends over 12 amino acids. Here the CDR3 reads CASSPPRDTQYF. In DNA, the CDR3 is TGTGCCAGCAGCCCCCCTCGAGATACGCAGTATTTT.

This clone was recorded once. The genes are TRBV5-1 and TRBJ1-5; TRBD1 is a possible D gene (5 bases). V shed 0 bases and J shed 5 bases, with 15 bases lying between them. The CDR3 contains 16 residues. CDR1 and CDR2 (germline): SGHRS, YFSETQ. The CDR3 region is CASSLGDSGSHQPQHF. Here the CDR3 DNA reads TGCGCCAGCAGCTTGGGGGACTCAGGGTCTCATCAGCCCCAGCATTTT.

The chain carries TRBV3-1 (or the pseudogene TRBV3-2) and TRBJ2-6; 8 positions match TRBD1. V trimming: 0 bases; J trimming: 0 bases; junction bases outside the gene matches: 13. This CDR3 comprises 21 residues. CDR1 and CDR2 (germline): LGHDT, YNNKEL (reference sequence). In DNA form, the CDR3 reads TGTGCCAGCAGCCAAGATTGGCTCAAGGACAGGGTGTACTCTGGGGCCAACGTCCTGACTTTC. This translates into CASSQDWLKDRVYSGANVLTF.

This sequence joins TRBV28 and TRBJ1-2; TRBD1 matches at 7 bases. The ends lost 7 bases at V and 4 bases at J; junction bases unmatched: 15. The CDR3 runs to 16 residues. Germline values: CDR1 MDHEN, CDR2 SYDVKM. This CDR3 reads CASTLGGGTRGYGYTF. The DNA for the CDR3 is TGTGCCAGCACCTTAGGGGGCGGGACGAGGGGCTATGGCTACACCTTC.

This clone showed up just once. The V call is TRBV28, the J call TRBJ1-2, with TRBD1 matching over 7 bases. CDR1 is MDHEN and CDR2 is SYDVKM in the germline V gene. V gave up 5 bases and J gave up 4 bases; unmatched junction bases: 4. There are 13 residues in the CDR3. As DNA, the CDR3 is TGTGCCAGCAGTGAGGACAGGCTCTATGGCTACACCTTC. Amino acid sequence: CASSEDRLYGYTF.

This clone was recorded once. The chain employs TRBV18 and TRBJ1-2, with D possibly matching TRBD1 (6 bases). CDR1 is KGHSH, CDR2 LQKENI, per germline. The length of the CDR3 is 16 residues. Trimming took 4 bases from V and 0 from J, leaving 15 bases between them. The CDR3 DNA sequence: TGTGCCAGCTCACTTCCACTGACAGGTCCTAACTATGGCTACACCTTC. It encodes CASSLPLTGPNYGYTF.

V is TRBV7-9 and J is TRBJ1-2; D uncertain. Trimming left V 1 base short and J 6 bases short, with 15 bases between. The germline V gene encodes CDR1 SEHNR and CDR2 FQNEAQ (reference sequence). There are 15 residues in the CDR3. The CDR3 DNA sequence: TGTGCCAGCAGCTTAGGTACCCCAGCCATGAATGGCTACACCTTC. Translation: CASSLGTPAMNGYTF.

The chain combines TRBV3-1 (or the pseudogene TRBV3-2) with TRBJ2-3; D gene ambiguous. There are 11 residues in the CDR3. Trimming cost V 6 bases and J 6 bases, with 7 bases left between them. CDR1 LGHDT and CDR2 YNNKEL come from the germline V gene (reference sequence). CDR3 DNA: TGTGCCAGCAGGATAGGTGATACGCAGTATTTT. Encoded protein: CASRIGDTQYF.

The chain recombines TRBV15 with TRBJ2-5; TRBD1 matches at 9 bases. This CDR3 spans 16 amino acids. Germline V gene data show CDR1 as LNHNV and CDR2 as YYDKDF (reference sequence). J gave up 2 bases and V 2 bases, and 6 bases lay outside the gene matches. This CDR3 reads CATSRTTGTGQETQYF. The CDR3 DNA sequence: TGTGCCACCAGCAGAACCACCGGGACAGGGCAAGAGACCCAGTACTTC.

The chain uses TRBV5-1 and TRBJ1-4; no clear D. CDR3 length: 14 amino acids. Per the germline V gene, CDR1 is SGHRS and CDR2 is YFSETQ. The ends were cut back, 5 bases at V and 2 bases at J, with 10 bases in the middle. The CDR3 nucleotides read TGCGCCAGCAGAAATATGGCTACTAATGAAAAACTGTTTTTT. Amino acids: CASRNMATNEKLFF.

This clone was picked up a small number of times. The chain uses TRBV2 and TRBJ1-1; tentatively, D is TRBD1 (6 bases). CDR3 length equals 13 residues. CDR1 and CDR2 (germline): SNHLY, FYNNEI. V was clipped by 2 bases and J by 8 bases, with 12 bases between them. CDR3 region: CASSEWVGTEAFF. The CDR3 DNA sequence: TGTGCCAGCAGTGAATGGGTTGGGACAGAAGCTTTCTTT.

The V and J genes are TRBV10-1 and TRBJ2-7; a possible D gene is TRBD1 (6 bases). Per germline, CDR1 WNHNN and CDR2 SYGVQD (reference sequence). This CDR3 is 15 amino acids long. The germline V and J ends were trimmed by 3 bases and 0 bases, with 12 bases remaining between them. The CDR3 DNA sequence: TGCGCCAGCAGTGAATCGGACAGAGGCTCCTACGAGCAGTACTTC. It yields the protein CASSESDRGSYEQYF.

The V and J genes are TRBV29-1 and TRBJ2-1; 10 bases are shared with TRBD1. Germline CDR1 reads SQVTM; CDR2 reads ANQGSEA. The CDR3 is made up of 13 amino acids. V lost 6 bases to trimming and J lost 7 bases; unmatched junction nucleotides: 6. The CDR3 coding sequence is TGCAGCGTCCCGGGACAGGGGTTAAATGAGCAGTTCTTC. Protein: CSVPGQGLNEQFF.

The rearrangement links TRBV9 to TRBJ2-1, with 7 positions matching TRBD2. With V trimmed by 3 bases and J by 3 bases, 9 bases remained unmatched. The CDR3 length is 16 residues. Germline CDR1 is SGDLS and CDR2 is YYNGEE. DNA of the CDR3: TGTGCCAGCAGCGCCCGGGGCGGGAGAATCTACAATGAGCAGTTCTTC. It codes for CASSARGGRIYNEQFF.

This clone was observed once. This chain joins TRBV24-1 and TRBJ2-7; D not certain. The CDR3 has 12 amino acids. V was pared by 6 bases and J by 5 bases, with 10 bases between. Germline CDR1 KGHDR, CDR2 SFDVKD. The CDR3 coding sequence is TGTGCCACCAGTCCTCGAGAGGACGAGCAGTACTTC. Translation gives CATSPREDEQYF.

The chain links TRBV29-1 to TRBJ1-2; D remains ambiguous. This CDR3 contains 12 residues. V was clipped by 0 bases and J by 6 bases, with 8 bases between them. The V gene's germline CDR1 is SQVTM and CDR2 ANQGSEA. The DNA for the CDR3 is TGCAGCGTTGAAGATGATGGGGATGGCTACACCTTC. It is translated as CSVEDDGDGYTF. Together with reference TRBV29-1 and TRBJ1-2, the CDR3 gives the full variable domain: SAVISQKPSRDICQRGTSLTIQCQVDSQVTMMFWYRQQPGQSLTLIATANQGSEATYESGFVIDKFPISRPNLTFSTLTVSNMSPEDSSIYLCSVEDDGDGYTFGSGTRLTVV.

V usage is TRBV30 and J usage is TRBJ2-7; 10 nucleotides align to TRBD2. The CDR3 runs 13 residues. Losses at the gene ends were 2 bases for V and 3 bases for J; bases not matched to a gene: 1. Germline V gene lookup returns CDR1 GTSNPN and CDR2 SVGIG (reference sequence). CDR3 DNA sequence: TGTGCCTGGAGTTTAGCGGGAGGCTACGAGCAGTACTTC. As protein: CAWSLAGGYEQYF.

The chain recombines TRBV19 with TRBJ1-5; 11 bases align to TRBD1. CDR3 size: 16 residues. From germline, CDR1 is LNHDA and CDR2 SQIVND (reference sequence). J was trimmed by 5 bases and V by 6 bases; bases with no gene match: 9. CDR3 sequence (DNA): TGTGCCAGTAGGCCCCCCGGGACAGGGGGTCATCAGCCCCAGCATTTT. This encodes CASRPPGTGGHQPQHF. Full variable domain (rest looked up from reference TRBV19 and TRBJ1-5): DGGITQSPKYLFRKEGQNVTLSCEQNLNHDAMYWYRQDPGQGLRLIYYSQIVNDFQKGDIAEGYSVSREKKESFPLTVTSAQKNPTAFYLCASRPPGTGGHQPQHFGDGTRLSIL.

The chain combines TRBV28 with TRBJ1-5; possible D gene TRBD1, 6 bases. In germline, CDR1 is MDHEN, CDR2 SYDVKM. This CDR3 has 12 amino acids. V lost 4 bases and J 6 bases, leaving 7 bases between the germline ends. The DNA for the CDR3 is TGTGCCAGCAGTTCAGGGGCTCAGCCCCAGCATTTT. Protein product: CASSSGAQPQHF. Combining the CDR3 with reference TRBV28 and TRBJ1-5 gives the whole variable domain DVKVTQSSRYLVKRTGEKVFLECVQDMDHENMFWYRQDPGLGLRLIYFSYDVKMKEKGDIPEGYSVSREKKERFSLILESASTNQTSMYLCASSSGAQPQHFGDGTRLSIL.

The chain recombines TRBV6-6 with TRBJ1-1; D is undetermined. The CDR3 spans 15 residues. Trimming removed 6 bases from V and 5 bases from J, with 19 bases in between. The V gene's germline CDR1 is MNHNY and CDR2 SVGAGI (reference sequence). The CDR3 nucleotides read TGTGCCAGCAGCCTACCGGGCTCCAAATGGACTGAAGCTTTCTTT. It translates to CASSLPGSKWTEAFF.

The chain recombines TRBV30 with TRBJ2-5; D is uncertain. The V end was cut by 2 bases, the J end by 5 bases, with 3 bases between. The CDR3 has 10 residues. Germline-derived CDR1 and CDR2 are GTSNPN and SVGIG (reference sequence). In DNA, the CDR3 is TGTGCCTGGAGTCAGGAGACCCAGTACTTC. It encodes CAWSQETQYF.

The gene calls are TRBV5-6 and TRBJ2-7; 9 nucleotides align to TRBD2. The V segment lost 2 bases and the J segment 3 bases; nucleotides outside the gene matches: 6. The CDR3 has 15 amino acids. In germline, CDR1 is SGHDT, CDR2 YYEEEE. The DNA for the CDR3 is TGTGCCAGCAGCTTCAAGGGACTAGCCATCTACGAGCAGTACTTC. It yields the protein CASSFKGLAIYEQYF.

The CDR3 region is CASSWATTANSPLHF. In nucleotides, the CDR3 is TGTGCCAGCAGTTGGGCCACGACCGCGAATTCACCCCTCCACTTT. This chain connects TRBV27 to TRBJ1-6; D remains unclear. V shed 4 bases and J shed 7 bases, with 14 bases lying between them. Germline CDR1 reads MNHEY; CDR2 reads SMNVEV (reference sequence). CDR3 size: 15 residues.

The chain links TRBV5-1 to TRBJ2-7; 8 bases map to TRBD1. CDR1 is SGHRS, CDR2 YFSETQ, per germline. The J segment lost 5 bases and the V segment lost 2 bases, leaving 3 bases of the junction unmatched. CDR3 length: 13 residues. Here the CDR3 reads CASSLRDRHEQYF. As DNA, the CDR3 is TGCGCCAGCAGCTTAAGGGACAGGCACGAGCAGTACTTC. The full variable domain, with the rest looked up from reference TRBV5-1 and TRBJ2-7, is KAGVTQTPRYLIKTRGQQVTLSCSPISGHRSVSWYQQTPGQGLQFLFEYFSETQRNKGNFPGRFSGRQFSNSRSEMNVSTLELGDSALYLCASSLRDRHEQYFGPGTRLTVT.

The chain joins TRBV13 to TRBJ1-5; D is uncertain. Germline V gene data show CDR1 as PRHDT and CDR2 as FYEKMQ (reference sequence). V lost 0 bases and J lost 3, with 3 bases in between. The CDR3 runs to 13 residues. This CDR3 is CASSLGPNQPQHF. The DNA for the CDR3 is TGTGCCAGCAGCTTAGGACCCAATCAGCCCCAGCATTTT.

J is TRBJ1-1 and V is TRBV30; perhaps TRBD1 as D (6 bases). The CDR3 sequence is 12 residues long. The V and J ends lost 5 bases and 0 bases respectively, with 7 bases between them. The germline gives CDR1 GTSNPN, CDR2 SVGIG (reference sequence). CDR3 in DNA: TGTGCCTGGGGGGGCATGAACACTGAAGCTTTCTTT. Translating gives CAWGGMNTEAFF.

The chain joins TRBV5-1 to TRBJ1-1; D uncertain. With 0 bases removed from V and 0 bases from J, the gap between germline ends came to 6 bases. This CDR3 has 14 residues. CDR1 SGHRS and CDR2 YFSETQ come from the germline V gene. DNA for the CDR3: TGCGCCAGCAGCTTGGGGCAGATGAACACTGAAGCTTTCTTT. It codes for CASSLGQMNTEAFF.

This CDR3 is CASSATAYEQYF. The CDR3 coding sequence is TGTGCCAGCAGTGCCACAGCCTACGAGCAGTACTTC. The chain carries TRBV2 and TRBJ2-7, with unresolved D. CDR3 length equals 12 residues. Looked up from germline, CDR1 is SNHLY and CDR2 is FYNNEI. V lost 4 bases, J lost 2 bases, and 6 bases lay in between.

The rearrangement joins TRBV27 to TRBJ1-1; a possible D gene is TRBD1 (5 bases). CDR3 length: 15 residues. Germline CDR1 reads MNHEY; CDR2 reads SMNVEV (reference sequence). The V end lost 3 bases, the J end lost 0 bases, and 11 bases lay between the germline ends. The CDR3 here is CASSLGWGVNTEAFF. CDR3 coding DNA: TGTGCCAGCAGTTTGGGTTGGGGGGTGAACACTGAAGCTTTCTTT.